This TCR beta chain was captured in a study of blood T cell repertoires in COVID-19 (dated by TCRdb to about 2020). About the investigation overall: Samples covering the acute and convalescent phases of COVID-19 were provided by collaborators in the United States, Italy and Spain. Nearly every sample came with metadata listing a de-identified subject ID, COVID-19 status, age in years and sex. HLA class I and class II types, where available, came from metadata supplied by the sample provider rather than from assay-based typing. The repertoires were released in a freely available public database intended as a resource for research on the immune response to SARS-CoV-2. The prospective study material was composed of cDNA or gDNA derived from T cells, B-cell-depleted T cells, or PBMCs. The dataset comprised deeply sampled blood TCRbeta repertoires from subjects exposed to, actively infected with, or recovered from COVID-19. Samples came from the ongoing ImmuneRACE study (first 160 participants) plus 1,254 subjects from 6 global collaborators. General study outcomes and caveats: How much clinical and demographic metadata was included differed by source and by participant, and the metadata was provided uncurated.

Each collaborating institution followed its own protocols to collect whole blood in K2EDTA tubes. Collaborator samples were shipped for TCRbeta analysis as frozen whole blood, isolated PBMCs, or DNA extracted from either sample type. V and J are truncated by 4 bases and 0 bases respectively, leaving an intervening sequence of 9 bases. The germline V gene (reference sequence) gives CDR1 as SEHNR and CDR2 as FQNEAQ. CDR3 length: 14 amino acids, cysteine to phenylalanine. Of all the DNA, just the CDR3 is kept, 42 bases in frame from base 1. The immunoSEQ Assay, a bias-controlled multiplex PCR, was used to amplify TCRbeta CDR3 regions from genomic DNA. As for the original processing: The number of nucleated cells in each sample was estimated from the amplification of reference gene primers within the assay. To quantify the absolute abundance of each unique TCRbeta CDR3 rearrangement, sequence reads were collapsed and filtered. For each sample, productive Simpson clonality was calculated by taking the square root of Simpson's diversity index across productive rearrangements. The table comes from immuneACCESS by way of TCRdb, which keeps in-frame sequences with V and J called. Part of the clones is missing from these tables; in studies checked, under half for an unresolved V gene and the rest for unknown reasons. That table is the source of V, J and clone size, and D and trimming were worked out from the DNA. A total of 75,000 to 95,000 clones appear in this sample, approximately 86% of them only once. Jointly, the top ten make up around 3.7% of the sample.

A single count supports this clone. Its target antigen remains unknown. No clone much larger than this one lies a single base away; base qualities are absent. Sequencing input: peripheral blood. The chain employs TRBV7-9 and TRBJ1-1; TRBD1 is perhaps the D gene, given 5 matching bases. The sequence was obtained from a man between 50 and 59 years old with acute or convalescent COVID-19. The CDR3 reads CASSSEGVNTEAFF. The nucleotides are TGTGCCAGCAGCTCAGAAGGGGTGAACACTGAAGCTTTCTTT.